The 16 T cell receptor beta chains below were found in one sample sequenced in a study of blood T cell repertoires in COVID-19. The method was immunoSEQ multiplex PCR; TCRdb's version includes in-frame clones alone and lacks a portion of them. In the table there are around 200,000 clones, approximately 82% of which are singletons. The sequenced sample consisted of peripheral blood. Every receptor here comes from a man aged 45 to 65 with active or convalescent COVID-19.

The chain employs TRBV4-1 and TRBJ2-1; 14 nucleotides match TRBD2. Germline CDR1 MGHRA, CDR2 YSYEKL. V was pared by 2 bases and J by 5 bases, with 11 bases of the junction left unmatched. This CDR3 is built from 19 residues. The CDR3 DNA reads TGCGCCAGCAGCCAAAGGGGACAGGGACTAGCGGGGGTCAACAATGAGCAGTTCTTC. Protein sequence: CASSQRGQGLAGVNNEQFF.

This chain joins TRBV7-9 and TRBJ2-4, with D possibly TRBD2 on 5 matching bases. CDR3 length equals 11 residues. V gave up 10 bases and J gave up 8 bases, with 12 bases separating them. Looked up from germline, CDR1 is SEHNR and CDR2 is FQNEAQ (reference sequence). CDR3 bases: TGTGCCACCGCGAAGGAGGACATTCAGTACTTC. Residues: CATAKEDIQYF.

With respect to this clone: Other DNA sequences in this specimen translate into the identical CDR3. V usage is TRBV6-5 and J usage is TRBJ2-2; D remains ambiguous. V was cut by 5 bases and J by 3 bases, with 4 bases left in between. The CDR3 runs to 12 residues. CDR1 is MNHEY, CDR2 SVGAGI, per germline. DNA for the CDR3: TGTGCCAGCAGTCCTTACACCGGGGAGCTGTTTTTT. The encoded protein is CASSPYTGELFF.

As DNA, the CDR3 is TGTGCCAGCAGTATTCCGGGACAGGGGGCCGGCAGGAGCTACACCTTC. This translates into CASSIPGQGAGRSYTF. The chain couples TRBV2 to TRBJ1-2, with 12 nucleotides matching TRBD1. This CDR3 spans 16 amino acids. Trimming cost V 5 bases and J 9 bases; bases outside gene matches: 13. From germline, CDR1 is SNHLY and CDR2 FYNNEI.

The J gene is TRBJ1-3, the V gene TRBV6-6, with D perhaps matching TRBD1 (5 bases). V was trimmed by 5 bases and J by 4 bases, leaving 15 bases between them. The CDR3 runs 15 residues. From germline, CDR1 is MNHNY and CDR2 SVGAGI (reference sequence). The CDR3 protein is CASSTGRGRGNTIYF. As DNA, the CDR3 is TGTGCCAGCAGTACCGGGCGGGGGAGAGGAAACACCATATATTTT.

This clone was counted between two and nine times. The V call is TRBV7-8, the J call TRBJ1-5; D possibly corresponds to TRBD1 (6 bases). Looked up from germline, CDR1 is SGHVS and CDR2 is FQNEAQ. CDR3 length: 13 residues. V dropped 5 bases and J dropped 5 bases, with 10 bases sitting between them. CDR3 sequence reads: CASSLNRDQPQHF. In DNA, the CDR3 is TGTGCCAGCAGCCTTAACAGGGATCAGCCCCAGCATTTT. Based on the CDR3 plus reference TRBV7-8 and TRBJ1-5, the full variable domain is GAGVSQSPRYKVAKRGQDVALRCDPISGHVSLFWYQQALGQGPEFLTYFQNEAQLDKSGLPSDRFFAERPEGSVSTLKIQRTQQEDSAVYLCASSLNRDQPQHFGDGTRLSIL.

The rearrangement joins TRBV5-1 to TRBJ2-3, with D possibly TRBD2 on 5 matching bases. Trimming removed 3 bases at V and 2 bases at J, with 16 bases between. The CDR3 contains 16 residues. Germline values: CDR1 SGHRS, CDR2 YFSETQ. The chain's CDR3 is CASSSSLARNTDTQYF. In DNA, the CDR3 is TGCGCCAGCAGCTCGTCCCTAGCTCGGAACACAGATACGCAGTATTTT.

CDR3 nucleotide sequence: TGTGCCAGTATAGACTCCCCAGGGCATCAGCCCCAGCATTTT. Its translation: CASIDSPGHQPQHF. The genes are TRBV6-5 and TRBJ1-5, with D perhaps matching TRBD1 (5 bases). Trimming stripped 9 bases from V and 5 bases from J, with 17 bases between. The CDR3 is 14 amino acids. Germline V gives CDR1 MNHEY, CDR2 SVGAGI.

The chain uses TRBV24-1 and TRBJ2-1; D ambiguous. The germline V gene encodes CDR1 KGHDR and CDR2 SFDVKD. The CDR3 spans 12 residues. V lost 4 bases to trimming and J lost 4 bases, with 4 bases between them. The CDR3 sequence is CATSDSYNEQFF. The CDR3 nucleotides read TGTGCCACCAGTGACTCGTACAATGAGCAGTTCTTC.

The chain is built from TRBV12-3 or TRBV12-4 and TRBJ1-1, with D maybe TRBD1 (6 bases). This CDR3 has 13 amino acids. With 5 bases removed from V and 1 base from J, the gap between germline ends came to 8 bases. CDR3 bases: TGTGCCAGCAGTGGGACAAGGAACACTGAAGCTTTCTTT. Translation gives CASSGTRNTEAFF.

This clone was observed a few times. The CDR3 nucleotides read TGCGCCAGCAGTCAGCCGGGACAGCAATTTAACTATGGCTACACCTTC. It yields the protein CASSQPGQQFNYGYTF. J is TRBJ1-2 and V is TRBV23-1; 7 positions match TRBD1. TRBV23-1 is noted as an ORF with a role that remains uncertain. The V segment lost 3 bases and the J segment 1 base; nucleotides outside the gene matches: 8. The CDR3 is 16 residues long.

This chain uses TRBV5-4 with TRBJ2-7; the D gene is possibly TRBD2 (6 bases). The CDR3 is made up of 15 amino acids. The ends were cut back, 4 bases at V and 0 bases at J, with 14 bases in the middle. CDR1 and CDR2 (germline): SGHNT, YYREEE (reference sequence). CDR3 DNA: TGTGCCAGCAGCCCCGGAGGGACCCCCTCCTACGAGCAGTACTTC. Its translation is CASSPGGTPSYEQYF.

V usage is TRBV30 and J usage is TRBJ1-1; D gene ambiguous. Germline values: CDR1 GTSNPN, CDR2 SVGIG (reference sequence). This CDR3 comprises 14 residues. The V and J ends lost 0 bases and 1 base respectively, with 9 bases between them. The CDR3 sequence: CAWSVLGGNTEAFF. CDR3 DNA: TGTGCCTGGAGTGTACTTGGAGGGAACACTGAAGCTTTCTTT.

This chain joins TRBV3-1 (or the pseudogene TRBV3-2) and TRBJ2-5, with D tentatively TRBD2 (7 bases). The CDR3 is 14 residues long. V was cut by 2 bases and J by 5 bases, with 12 bases left in between. Germline assignment: CDR1 LGHDT and CDR2 YNNKEL (reference sequence). CDR3 sequence: CASSQRGGAETQYF. The DNA of the CDR3 is TGTGCCAGCAGCCAAAGAGGGGGGGCGGAGACCCAGTACTTC.

The chain has TRBV7-2 and TRBJ2-2, with TRBD2 identical over 12 bases. V shed 4 bases and J 8 bases; nucleotides not matched to a gene: 5. The CDR3 is 15 amino acids. Germline V CDR1 and CDR2: SGHTA, FQGNSA. The CDR3: CASSSGLAGLGELFF. In DNA, the CDR3 is TGTGCCAGCAGCTCAGGACTAGCGGGGCTGGGGGAGCTGTTTTTT.

The gene calls are TRBV7-2 and TRBJ2-6, with a possible D match to TRBD1 (6 bases). Looked up from germline, CDR1 is SGHTA and CDR2 is FQGNSA. V was shortened by 6 bases and J by 1 base, with 13 bases between the two germline ends. The CDR3 runs 16 residues. CDR3 bases: TGTGCCAGCAGACCTCCAGGGGCTTCTGGGGCCAACGTCCTGACTTTC. It specifies CASRPPGASGANVLTF.